The clone carrying this T cell receptor beta chain was counted a single time. Its antigen remains unidentified. At one boundary the junction diverges from the germline segment, which might be a read error. TCR alpha and TCR beta cDNA libraries with sample barcodes and UMIs came from 5'RACE using constant-segment primers. From the 5' RACE reads, TCRdb called clonotypes with MiXCR, one entry per CDR3 protein. The sample holds fewer than 150,000 distinct CDR3 sequences, 15% to 20% seen once. These data come from a study of T-cell memory formation after mild COVID-19. Study summary: Largely donor-specific TCR clusters were found.

The CDR3 is made up of 14 amino acids. Germline V gene lookup returns CDR1 SGHTA and CDR2 FQGNSA. Study-level findings and limits: Clones which contracted sat mainly in CM and EM if CD4+, and in EMRA if CD8+. Researchers found some responding clones in pre-infection memory, a sign that cross-reactive memory joined.

Sequenced sample: PBMCs or a T cell subset sorted from them (not recorded which). The rearrangement uses TRBV7-2 and TRBJ1-5, with 9 bases lining up with TRBD1. The sequence derives from a young man who had mild COVID-19 (a few samples of this study predate the infection). Cell type and time point are not known. The CDR3 region is CAISEGGQGLPQHF. The DNA for the CDR3 is TGTGCCATCAGCGAAGGGGGACAGGGCCTACCCCAGCATTTT.